This T cell receptor beta chain stems from a study of cytomegalovirus exposure and HLA in healthy donors. Study summary: Earlier findings included roughly 120 million unique TCR beta sequences obtained from some 180 million T cells.

Vbeta (60) and Jbeta (13) primers were used in the PCR. Authors' data handling: Roughly 9.9 million shared chains were among the 80 million or so unique TCR beta chains that a later analysis counted. Profiling relied on immunoSEQ multiplex PCR, and the TCRdb table lists in-frame clones only, not all of them. V, J and clone size are those of that table, while D and trimming were read from the DNA. The sample's table shows approximately 120,000 clones. Germline CDR1 is SGHAT and CDR2 is FQNNGV. V dropped 3 bases and J dropped 6; count of bases not matched to a gene: 7. The length of the CDR3 is 15 residues. The study's findings and limits: Later analysis demonstrated an association between a missense DCLRE1C variant and TCR beta V- and J-gene trimming. The authors later found TCR association rates varying by HLA locus, with DRB1 most and HLA-C fewest.

Comments on this clone: The antigen remains undetermined.

The TCR comes from a man aged 25-45 years in good health and CMV-seronegative. What was sequenced was PBMCs. The chain recombines TRBV11-2 with TRBJ2-1; 8 bases agree with TRBD2. DNA of the CDR3: TGTGCCAGCAGCTTTGACGGGAGGGCCTCCAATGAGCAGTTCTTC. As protein: CASSFDGRASNEQFF.